Following are 2 T cell receptor beta chains from one sample sequenced in a study of Ad26.COV2.S vaccination and SARS-CoV-2 variants. Generated by immunoSEQ multiplex PCR, the TCRdb table keeps only in-frame clones and is missing some. The sample includes around 320,000 clones, about 86% of them seen just once. Sample treatment: some 20 received Ad26.COV2.S at low or high dose, single or two shots; about 5 received placebo; per-sample allocation not given. It was on day 63 after the first vaccine or placebo injection that samples were taken. Source: peripheral blood, taken in a trial of Ad26.COV2.S vaccine versus placebo. The receptors come from a person aged 18-65 years who received the Ad26.COV2.S COVID-19 vaccine or a placebo.

This clone has just one count. The rearrangement uses TRBV27 and TRBJ2-1; D gene unclear. Germline CDR1 MNHEY, CDR2 SMNVEV (reference sequence). The CDR3 is 14 amino acids. V lost 5 bases and J 2 bases, leaving 10 bases between the germline ends. CDR3 protein: CASSPRWTYNEQFF. The CDR3 nucleotides read TGTGCCAGCAGTCCCCGTTGGACCTACAATGAGCAGTTCTTC.

This clone is a singleton in its sample. The chain combines TRBV7-6 with TRBJ1-1; a weak D match, TRBD1 (5 bases). Germline V gene data show CDR1 as SGHVS and CDR2 as FNYEAQ. Trimming took off 5 bases at V and 2 bases at J, with 12 bases between the two ends. This CDR3 is built from 14 residues. The CDR3 loop is CASSGGERNTEAFF. CDR3 in DNA: TGTGCCAGCAGCGGGGGAGAACGTAACACTGAAGCTTTCTTT. The whole variable domain, remainder taken from reference TRBV7-6 and TRBJ1-1, is GAGVSQSPRYKVTKRGQDVALRCDPISGHVSLYWYRQALGQGPEFLTYFNYEAQQDKSGLPNDRFSAERPEGSISTLTIQRTEQRDSAMYRCASSGGERNTEAFFGQGTRLTVV.